This is a list of T cell receptor beta chains from one sample in a study of cytomegalovirus exposure and HLA in healthy donors. Data came from immunoSEQ multiplex PCR; TCRdb stores just in-frame clones and leaves some out. The sample consists of some 130,000 clones, around 79% of them appearing once. The sample comprised PBMCs. The receptors stem from a woman aged 40 to 50 in good health and CMV-seronegative. CDR3s include the opening cysteine and the closing phenylalanine or tryptophan. D genes are given only for firm matches. Rows may omit the clone size; those that give it use once, few, many or a size class.

TRBV11-3,NA,NA,TRBJ2-3,12,TGTGCCAGCAGCCCGGAGGGCACCACGCAGTATTTT,CASSPEGTTQYF
TRBV25-1,few,NA,TRBJ1-6,16,TGTGCCAGCAGGAACAGTCTCCTCTCCTATAATTCACCCCTCCACTTT,CASRNSLLSYNSPLHF
TRBV7-9,NA,NA,TRBJ1-1,13,TGTGCCAGCAGGGGGGGAGTGAACACTGAAGCTTTCTTT,CASRGGVNTEAFF
TRBV7-9,NA,NA,TRBJ1-2,15,TGTGCCAGCAGCTTTTCCCCATCGGCGGTTCATGGCTACACCTTC,CASSFSPSAVHGYTF
TRBV5-1,NA,NA,TRBJ1-1,13,TGCGCCAGCAGCTTGCTTGTGAACACTGAAGCTTTCTTT,CASSLLVNTEAFF
TRBV9,NA,NA,TRBJ2-7,14,TGTGCCAGCAGCGGGCGAGGGCGGGGCCACGAGCAGTACTTC,CASSGRGRGHEQYF
TRBV5-4,NA,NA,TRBJ2-7,12,TGTGCCAGCAGCAAAGAACTAGGCGAGCAGTACTTC,CASSKELGEQYF
TRBV2,NA,NA,TRBJ2-7,10,TGTGCCAGCGGCAACTACGAGCAGTACTTC,CASGNYEQYF
TRBV29-1,NA,TRBD1,TRBJ1-2,13,TGCAGCGTTGAAGATAACAGGGGCCGCTTGTCCACCTTC,CSVEDNRGRLSTF
TRBV5-1,NA,TRBD2,TRBJ2-7,16,TGCGCCAGCAGCCCGGGGGGAGCGGGGGGCCGATGGGAGCAGTACTTC,CASSPGGAGGRWEQYF
TRBV6-5,NA,NA,TRBJ1-3,13,TGTGCCAGCAGGGGAGGCCTTGGAAACACCATATATTTT,CASRGGLGNTIYF
TRBV6-1,NA,TRBD1,TRBJ1-2,16,TGTGCCAGCAGTGCAGGATCAGGGGGCGTTTACTATGGCTACACCTTC,CASSAGSGGVYYGYTF
TRBV4-3,NA,TRBD2,TRBJ2-2,18,TGCGCCAGCAGCCCTCTTGTAGCGGGGCCCGGTAACACCGGGGAGCTGTTTTTT,CASSPLVAGPGNTGELFF
TRBV10-3,NA,NA,TRBJ1-1,13,TGTGCCATCAGTGAGATGGGGGGCACTGAAGCTTTCTTT,CAISEMGGTEAFF
TRBV27,NA,TRBD2,TRBJ2-5,19,TGTGCCAGCAGGCGACTTACTAGCGGGGAACCCCGCGTCCAAGAGACCCAGTACTTC,CASRRLTSGEPRVQETQYF
TRBV7-3,NA,NA,TRBJ1-2,14,TGTGCCAGCAGCTTATTCCCCTCTAACTATGGCTACACCTTC,CASSLFPSNYGYTF
TRBV11-2,NA,TRBD1,TRBJ2-5,17,TGTGCCAGCAGCTTAGTAGGTGGACAGGGGGCGCGGGAGACCCAGTACTTC,CASSLVGGQGARETQYF
TRBV6-6,NA,NA,TRBJ2-6,14,TGTGCCAGCAGCCTTCCAGGTGGGGCCAACGTCCTGACTTTC,CASSLPGGANVLTF
TRBV29-1,NA,TRBD1,TRBJ1-2,15,TGCAGCGTTGCTAGACAGGGACGATTCAACTATGGCTACACCTTC,CSVARQGRFNYGYTF
TRBV5-4,NA,NA,TRBJ2-5,15,TGTGCCAGCAGCGTGACAGGCGTCCGTCAAGAGACCCAGTACTTC,CASSVTGVRQETQYF
TRBV19,NA,TRBD1,TRBJ1-1,16,TGTGCCAGTAGTAGCAGCCCGGGACAGGGGACTAATGAAGCTTTCTTT,CASSSSPGQGTNEAFF
TRBV29-1,NA,TRBD1,TRBJ2-7,13,TGCAGCGTTGAGGGACAGGGGAGTGACGAGCAGTACTTC,CSVEGQGSDEQYF
TRBV5-4,NA,NA,TRBJ2-5,15,TGTGCCAGCAGCTTGGCGGATGGTCCGGGAAAGACCCAGTACTTC,CASSLADGPGKTQYF
TRBV7-3,NA,TRBD2,TRBJ2-1,17,TGTGCCAGCAGCTTCGGGACTAGCGTGGGCTCCTACAATGAGCAGTTCTTC,CASSFGTSVGSYNEQFF
TRBV18,NA,NA,TRBJ2-7,15,TGTGCCAGCTCACCACACTCTGACAGGCCCTACGAGCAGTACTTC,CASSPHSDRPYEQYF
TRBV5-1,NA,NA,TRBJ2-5,13,TGCGCCAGCAGCTCTCAGGCCCAAGAGACCCAGTACTTC,CASSSQAQETQYF